Following are 16 T cell receptor beta chains from one sample sequenced in a study of CD8+ T cells in alopecia areata. Regarding treatment: oral pan-JAK inhibitor, 5-10 mg twice daily. Extracted from the samples, RNA was reverse transcribed into cDNA to serve as the sequencing template. Sequencing was performed with immunoSEQ multiplex PCR; in TCRdb, only in-frame clones are kept and a portion is missing. The sample lists roughly 110,000 clones, around 50% occurring once. Sequencing used CD8+ T cells sorted from blood, obtained at week 24, from a patient treated with tofacitinib. These receptor sequences come from a human donor with alopecia areata.

V and J are TRBV7-8 and TRBJ2-7, with D tentatively TRBD2 (6 bases). The CDR3 covers 16 residues. The V end lost 1 base, the J end lost 3 bases, and 16 bases lay between the germline ends. Germline V gene lookup returns CDR1 SGHVS and CDR2 FQNEAQ. CDR3 sequence (DNA): TGTGCCAGCAGCTTAGTGGGGGGACGGCTCGACTACGAGCAGTACTTC. Its translation is CASSLVGGRLDYEQYF.

V is TRBV7-9 and J is TRBJ2-7; 7 nucleotides agree with TRBD2. With 5 bases clipped from V and 4 bases from J, the junction kept 14 bases outside the gene matches. This CDR3 has 16 amino acids. Per the germline V gene, CDR1 is SEHNR and CDR2 is FQNEAQ (reference sequence). CDR3 bases: TGTGCCAGCAGCCCCATCACAGGACTAGATTCGTACGAGCAGTACTTC. Protein product: CASSPITGLDSYEQYF.

V usage is TRBV9 and J usage is TRBJ2-7; 8 bases line up with TRBD1. CDR1 and CDR2 (germline): SGDLS, YYNGEE. The CDR3 extends over 15 amino acids. The junction had 6 bases not matched to a gene; V was cut back by 0 bases and J by 4 bases. Here the CDR3 reads CASSVAGGQGYEQYF. CDR3 DNA: TGTGCCAGCAGCGTAGCTGGAGGACAGGGATACGAGCAGTACTTC.

J is TRBJ2-1 and V is TRBV13, with 14 bases that match TRBD2. The CDR3 has 15 residues. The ends lost 4 bases at V and 8 bases at J; junction bases unmatched: 4. The germline gives CDR1 PRHDT, CDR2 FYEKMQ (reference sequence). The CDR3 region has the DNA TGTGCCAGCAGCTACCAGACTAGCGGGGGGGATGAGCAGTTCTTC. It encodes CASSYQTSGGDEQFF.

The chain carries TRBV6-5 and TRBJ1-3, with 8 positions matching TRBD1. Germline CDR1 MNHEY, CDR2 SVGAGI. The junction had 4 bases not matched to a gene; V was cut back by 6 bases and J by 3 bases. The CDR3 length is 14 residues. CDR3 loop: CASSDRGVGNTIYF. The CDR3 coding sequence is TGTGCCAGCAGCGACAGGGGCGTTGGAAACACCATATATTTT.

The genes are TRBV6-1 and TRBJ2-7; D assignment may be TRBD1 or TRBD2 (5 bases each). Germline-derived CDR1 and CDR2 are MNHNS and SASEGT. The CDR3 has 13 residues. Trimming removed 8 bases at V and 0 bases at J, with 11 bases between. CDR3 protein: CASEGLGSYEQYF. As DNA, the CDR3 is TGTGCCAGCGAGGGGCTTGGCTCCTACGAGCAGTACTTC.

This clone was seen only a few times. V and J are TRBV7-9 and TRBJ2-4; perhaps TRBD2 as D (7 bases). Germline lookup yields CDR1 SEHNR and CDR2 FQNEAQ (reference sequence). The length of the CDR3 is 16 residues. V lost 5 bases and J 2 bases, leaving 16 bases between the germline ends. DNA of the CDR3: TGTGCCAGCAGCCCCTCGGGGGGCGCGTCCAAAAACATTCAGTACTTC. Residues: CASSPSGGASKNIQYF.

This sequence joins TRBV30 and TRBJ1-6, with 11 bases lining up with TRBD1. This CDR3 has 14 amino acids. Germline trimming cut 4 bases from V and 8 bases from J; bases unmatched to any gene: 4. From germline, CDR1 is GTSNPN and CDR2 SVGIG (reference sequence). DNA for the CDR3: TGTGCCTGGACACCGGGACAGGGGGATTCACCCCTCCACTTT. It encodes CAWTPGQGDSPLHF.

The J gene is TRBJ1-2, the V gene TRBV27, with unresolved D. Looked up from germline, CDR1 is MNHEY and CDR2 is SMNVEV (reference sequence). The CDR3 sequence is 15 residues long. Trimming took 2 bases from V and 10 from J, leaving 20 bases between them. The CDR3 nucleotides read TGTGCCAGCAGTTTAGGTGGCTCCTACTCCCTCGACTACACCTTC. This sequence encodes CASSLGGSYSLDYTF.

The chain has TRBV13 and TRBJ2-7; TRBD2 might be the D (6 bases). The germline V gene encodes CDR1 PRHDT and CDR2 FYEKMQ (reference sequence). The ends were cut back, 7 bases at V and 0 bases at J, with 16 bases in the middle. The CDR3 spans 15 residues. The CDR3 nucleotides read TGTGCCAGCAACCGTCGGGGGATCAGCTCCTACGAGCAGTACTTC. Translation gives CASNRRGISSYEQYF.

Only a few counts were recorded for this clone. The V call is TRBV6-5, the J call TRBJ2-2; D may be TRBD2 (6 bases). Germline V CDR1 and CDR2: MNHEY, SVGAGI. With 5 bases removed from V and 1 base from J, the gap between germline ends came to 11 bases. CDR3 length: 15 amino acids. The CDR3 loop is CASSRDFLNTGELFF. For the CDR3, the DNA is TGTGCCAGCAGTCGGGACTTTTTGAACACCGGGGAGCTGTTTTTT.

This CDR3 reads CASSEVAGGLQYEQYF. The CDR3 coding sequence is TGTGCCAGCAGTGAGGTAGCGGGGGGTCTCCAGTACGAGCAGTACTTC. The V gene is TRBV6-1, the J gene TRBJ2-7, with TRBD2 matching 10 bases. CDR1 is MNHNS and CDR2 is SASEGT in the germline V gene. V shed 3 bases and J 4 bases; nucleotides not matched to a gene: 9. This CDR3 spans 16 amino acids.

The rearrangement joins TRBV9 to TRBJ1-1; tentatively, D is TRBD1 (5 bases). From germline, CDR1 is SGDLS and CDR2 YYNGEE. This CDR3 comprises 15 residues. Trimming stripped 4 bases from V and 5 bases from J, with 18 bases between. CDR3 in amino acids: CASSPDGTPATEAFF. The CDR3, as DNA: TGTGCCAGCAGCCCAGACGGGACCCCCGCTACTGAAGCTTTCTTT.

Worth noting for this clone: One end of the junction is discordant with germline, which a read error may explain. This chain connects TRBV27 to TRBJ1-1; D is unclear. The CDR3 loop spans 15 amino acids. From germline, CDR1 is MNHEY and CDR2 SMNVEV (reference sequence). The CDR3 DNA reads as TGTGCCACCAGTTCCCGGGAGGGCTTGAACACTGAAGCTTTCTTT. Protein: CATSSREGLNTEAFF.

The chain has TRBV7-9 and TRBJ2-5; weak D call: TRBD2 (6 bases). Deletions cut 5 bases from V and 4 bases from J, with 14 bases between. CDR3 length: 14 amino acids. Per germline, CDR1 SEHNR and CDR2 FQNEAQ (reference sequence). Written as DNA, the CDR3 is TGTGCCAGCAGCCACTTGGAGGGGCGAGAGACCCAGTACTTC. This encodes CASSHLEGRETQYF.

The genes are TRBV13 and TRBJ1-6; D not resolved. Trimming removed 0 bases at V and 5 bases at J, with 5 bases between. CDR3 length: 14 amino acids. CDR1 is PRHDT, CDR2 FYEKMQ, per germline (reference sequence). CDR3 loop: CASSLGNDNSPLHF. CDR3 coding DNA: TGTGCCAGCAGCTTAGGGAACGATAATTCACCCCTCCACTTT. Together with reference TRBV13 and TRBJ1-6, the CDR3 gives the full variable domain: AAGVIQSPRHLIKEKRETATLKCYPIPRHDTVYWYQQGPGQDPQFLISFYEKMQSDKGSIPDRFSAQQFSDYHSELNMSSLELGDSALYFCASSLGNDNSPLHFGNGTRLTVT.